These T cell receptor beta chains were read from a single sample in a study of cytomegalovirus exposure and HLA in healthy donors. TCRdb's table, derived via immunoSEQ multiplex PCR, lists solely in-frame clones and lacks some. The top ten clones hold 1.5% to 2% of a sample with about 120,000 clones, roughly 70% of them seen once. The sequencing input was PBMCs. The receptors originated from a woman aged 18-29 years in good health and CMV-seronegative. Both conserved end residues are part of each CDR3. Fields, in order: CDR3 protein, CDR3 DNA, V gene, clone size, D gene, J gene. D genes are given only for firm matches. Expanded clones are given a class, and other clones once, few, many or no size at all.

CASSTTSGGPTDTQYF TGTGCCAGTAGTACTACTAGCGGGGGTCCCACAGATACGCAGTATTTT TRBV19 NA TRBD2 TRBJ2-3
CASSSRGGTQYF TGTGCCAGCAGTTCTCGGGGGGGGACCCAGTACTTC TRBV28 NA TRBD2 TRBJ2-5
CASTIGGLSGNTIYF TGTGCCAGCACAATTGGGGGCCTCTCTGGAAACACCATATATTTT TRBV28 NA NA TRBJ1-3
CASSLGVFGAFF TGTGCCAGCAGCTTAGGAGTCTTCGGAGCTTTCTTT TRBV7-9 NA NA TRBJ1-1
CASRGQGNQPQHF TGTGCCAGCAGGGGACAGGGGAATCAGCCCCAGCATTTT TRBV6-6 NA TRBD1 TRBJ1-5
CASSSIAGGPYETQYF TGCGCCAGCAGCTCGATAGCGGGGGGGCCGTATGAGACCCAGTACTTC TRBV5-1 NA TRBD2 TRBJ2-5
CASSPSAGSNYGYTF TGTGCCAGCAGCCCCTCAGCAGGCAGCAACTATGGCTACACCTTC TRBV7-9 NA NA TRBJ1-2
CASSSAGEPGNTIYF TGCGCCAGCAGCTCCGCAGGGGAACCTGGAAACACCATATATTTT TRBV5-1 NA NA TRBJ1-3
CASSLGAVFSYNEQFF TGCGCCAGCAGCCTAGGAGCGGTCTTCTCCTACAATGAGCAGTTCTTC TRBV4-1 NA NA TRBJ2-1
CASSEPGTGTDEQYF TGTGCCAGCAGTGAACCCGGGACAGGGACCGACGAGCAGTACTTC TRBV6-1 NA TRBD1 TRBJ2-7
CASSQETAGNTGELFF TGCGCCAGCAGCCAAGAAACCGCAGGGAACACCGGGGAGCTGTTTTTT TRBV4-1 NA NA TRBJ2-2
CASSKFLGQDAGYTF TGTGCCAGCAGTAAATTCCTGGGACAGGATGCTGGCTACACCTTC TRBV28 NA TRBD1 TRBJ1-2
CAWSGQGNQPQHF TGTGCCTGGAGCGGACAGGGCAATCAGCCCCAGCATTTT TRBV30 NA TRBD1 TRBJ1-5
CASSEGRTSGGDTQYF TGTGCCAGCAGTGAAGGGCGGACTAGCGGGGGGGATACGCAGTATTTT TRBV6-1 once TRBD2 TRBJ2-3
CASSGARGVRHNEQFF TGTGCCAGCAGCGGGGCCCGGGGGGTACGACACAATGAGCAGTTCTTC TRBV7-6 NA TRBD2 TRBJ2-1
CASSEFVLLATNEKLFF TGTGCCAGCAGTGAATTTGTTCTACTTGCAACTAATGAAAAACTGTTTTTT TRBV6-1 NA NA TRBJ1-4
CASSLPRNTEAFF TGTGCCAGCAGCTTACCTAGGAACACTGAAGCTTTCTTT TRBV11-2 NA NA TRBJ1-1
CASSRGSGSGNTIYF TGCGCCAGCAGCCGAGGCAGTGGATCTGGAAACACCATATATTTT TRBV4-1 NA NA TRBJ1-3
CASSPTGITEAFF TGTGCCAGCTCACCGACAGGGATCACTGAAGCTTTCTTT TRBV18 NA TRBD1 TRBJ1-1
CASSSGTGGRNTEAFF TGTGCCAGCAGTTCAGGGACAGGGGGGAGAAACACTGAAGCTTTCTTT TRBV28 NA TRBD1 TRBJ1-1
CASSSLFGQGEKLFF TGTGCCAGCAGTTCGCTGTTTGGGCAGGGGGAAAAACTGTTTTTT TRBV6-5 NA NA TRBJ1-4
CASRGGGNTEAFF TGTGCCAGCAGGGGAGGGGGGAACACTGAAGCTTTCTTT TRBV6-1 NA NA TRBJ1-1
CASGLDRQVIYEQYF TGTGCTAGTGGTTTGGACAGGCAGGTGATCTACGAGCAGTACTTC TRBV12-5 NA NA TRBJ2-7
CASSLGQGRTEAFF TGTGCCAGCAGTTTAGGACAGGGGCGAACTGAAGCTTTCTTT TRBV28 few TRBD1 TRBJ1-1
CASSQGRRNTEAFF TGTGCCAGCAGTCAGGGGCGGCGGAACACTGAAGCTTTCTTT TRBV6-5 few NA TRBJ1-1
CASSSRVAAFF TGTGCCAGCAGTTCCAGGGTGGCAGCTTTCTTT TRBV28 few NA TRBJ1-1
CASSQTGSQDTQYF TGCGCCAGCAGCCAGACAGGGAGTCAAGATACGCAGTATTTT TRBV5-1 few TRBD1 TRBJ2-3